The following is a T cell receptor (beta chain) sequence with its context. The target antigen is unknown. This table comes from immunoSEQ multiplex PCR, and its TCRdb copy is limited to in-frame clones, with some not included. The sample carries fewer than 2.5 million clones, approximately 93% recorded once. This sample was included in a study of shared clonotypes between healthy human individuals. Donors comprised healthy HIV-negative adults lacking recent acute infections or vaccinations. All the donors were Caucasian adults who lived in Nashville, Tennessee. Findings and caveats of the study: The study drew on few donors, limiting represented genetic and exposure-history diversity. Between a few donors, naive CD4 clonotypes were shared at a level of about 5%.

The sample was naive CD4+ T cells from PBMCs. Subset indicated: CD45RA+ positively selected. The sequence was collected from a man aged 18 to 29 in good health. Some clones in this sample may be carry-over from other donors' samples.

CDR3 sequence (DNA): TGTGCCAGTACCCCCCGTCGGGGTAGCAATCAGCCCCAGCATTTT. This sequence encodes CASTPRRGSNQPQHF. The chain combines TRBV19 with TRBJ1-5; D remains unclear. V was trimmed by 7 bases and J by 0 bases, leaving 13 bases between them. This CDR3 has 15 residues. Germline loops: CDR1 LNHDA, CDR2 SQIVND (reference sequence).